These T cell receptor beta chains were read from a single sample in a study of T-cell reconstitution after alpha-beta-depleted transplantation in children. One entry per CDR3 protein, called by TCRdb with MiXCR from the PCR reads. The table includes about 200,000 distinct CDR3 sequences, less than 15% detected once. The input for sequencing was PBMCs from the stem cell graft donor, taken from the stem cell graft. These receptors originate from a human donor who donated a stem cell graft to a child with acute lymphoblastic leukemia. Both conserved end residues are part of each CDR3. A D gene is named only where the DNA matches it firmly. Clone size, where shown, is once, few, many, or a class for clones that have expanded.

TRBV6-6,.,TRBJ2-1,.,CASSHGINEQFF,TGTGCCAGCAGTCACGGGATCAATGAGCAGTTCTTC
TRBV7-9,.,TRBJ2-1,many,CASSLTGVWNEQFF,TGTGCCAGCAGCTTAACGGGAGTCTGGAATGAGCAGTTCTTC
TRBV6-1,TRBD1,TRBJ1-2,.,CAAQGGLEGYTF,TGTGCCGCCCAGGGGGGTCTGGAGGGCTACACCTTC
TRBV3-1,TRBD1,TRBJ2-7,many,CASSLGTGNYEQYF,TGTGCCAGCAGCCTTGGGACAGGCAACTACGAGCAGTACTTC
TRBV29-1,.,TRBJ1-1,many,CSVSPREGEAFF,TGCAGCGTGTCCCCGAGAGAGGGTGAAGCTTTCTTT
TRBV7-9,TRBD2,TRBJ2-1,.,CASSFGLAGEEQFF,TGTGCCAGCAGCTTCGGACTAGCGGGAGAGGAGCAGTTCTTC
TRBV30,.,TRBJ2-1,.,CAWSVGAGLPFYNEQFF,TGTGCCTGGAGTGTAGGGGCGGGACTCCCATTCTACAATGAGCAGTTCTTC
TRBV4-1,.,TRBJ1-2,.,CASSRDTGYTF,TGCGCCAGCAGCCGGGACACTGGCTACACCTTC
TRBV5-1,TRBD1,TRBJ2-7,many,CASSLEQGSHEQYF,TGCGCCAGCAGCTTGGAACAGGGGTCCCACGAGCAGTACTTC
TRBV7-6,.,TRBJ1-2,many,CASSPETGSYGYTF,TGTGCCAGCAGCCCGGAGACAGGTTCCTATGGCTACACCTTC
TRBV10-3,TRBD1,TRBJ2-7,.,CAIRPPGQGYEQYF,TGTGCCATCAGGCCTCCGGGACAGGGTTACGAGCAGTACTTC
TRBV10-3,.,TRBJ2-1,many,CAISPEAPYNEQFF,TGTGCCATCAGTCCGGAGGCGCCCTACAATGAGCAGTTCTTC
TRBV29-1,.,TRBJ2-1,.,CSVALYNEQFF,TGCAGCGTTGCGTTGTACAATGAGCAGTTCTTC
TRBV3-1,.,TRBJ2-5,.,CASSQDVAAQETQYF,TGTGCCAGCAGCCAAGATGTGGCAGCCCAAGAGACCCAGTACTTC
TRBV27,.,TRBJ2-7,many,CASSFHNSYEQYF,TGTGCCAGCAGTTTCCACAATTCCTACGAGCAGTACTTC
TRBV6-2/TRBV6-3,TRBD1,TRBJ2-7,many,CASTRGRGRLEQYF,TGTGCCAGCACCCGTGGCAGGGGGCGACTCGAGCAGTACTTC
TRBV7-2,TRBD2,TRBJ2-7,many,CASSLPTSGRFEQYF,TGTGCCAGCAGCCTACCGACTAGCGGGAGGTTCGAGCAGTACTTC
TRBV5-1,.,TRBJ2-7,many,CASSGGTASYEQYF,TGCGCCAGCAGCGGGGGGACAGCCTCCTACGAGCAGTACTTC
TRBV21-1,.,TRBJ1-5,.,CASSNLPPQHF,TGTGCCAGCAGCAATCTTCCGCCCCAGCATTTT
TRBV5-1,TRBD1,TRBJ2-5,many,CASSFSTGQGRETQYF,TGCGCCAGCAGCTTCTCCACCGGACAGGGCCGGGAGACCCAGTACTTC
TRBV20-1,.,TRBJ1-1,.,CSTTKEEGTEAFF,TGCAGTACTACAAAGGAGGAAGGCACTGAAGCTTTCTTT
TRBV6-1,.,TRBJ2-7,many,CASDRSSYEQYF,TGTGCCAGTGACAGGAGCTCCTACGAGCAGTACTTC
TRBV5-1,.,TRBJ1-1,.,CASSLGQGYTEAFF,TGCGCCAGCAGCTTGGGCCAGGGTTACACTGAAGCTTTCTTT
TRBV7-9,TRBD1,TRBJ2-7,.,CASRQQGTHEQYF,TGTGCCAGCAGGCAACAGGGGACCCACGAGCAGTACTTC
TRBV5-1,TRBD1,TRBJ2-3,many,CASSTRGQEDTQYF,TGCGCCAGCAGCACCAGGGGGCAAGAAGATACGCAGTATTTT
TRBV29-1,TRBD2,TRBJ2-7,few,CSVEEMDDSSGVLEYEQYF,TGCAGCGTTGAGGAGATGGACGATTCTAGCGGAGTGTTAGAATACGAGCAGTACTTC
TRBV7-2,.,TRBJ2-7,many,CASSLDPVFYEQYF,TGTGCCAGCAGCTTAGATCCGGTTTTCTACGAGCAGTACTTC
TRBV5-1,TRBD2,TRBJ2-1,many,CASSTLAGDNEQFF,TGCGCCAGCAGTACGCTAGCGGGAGACAATGAGCAGTTCTTC
TRBV20-1,.,TRBJ2-6,.,CSARVPGIAGANVLTF,TGCAGTGCTAGAGTCCCAGGGATTGCGGGGGCCAACGTCCTGACTTTC
TRBV6-2/TRBV6-3,.,TRBJ2-1,few,CASSYSIEGDNPYNEQFF,TGTGCCAGCAGTTACTCGATCGAGGGGGACAACCCCTACAATGAGCAGTTCTTC
TRBV25-1,.,TRBJ2-1,many,CASSGTRAENHHEQFF,TGTGCCAGCAGTGGCACCCGGGCCGAAAACCACCATGAGCAGTTCTTC
TRBV20-1,.,TRBJ2-3,many,CSAYQQSTDTQYF,TGCAGTGCTTACCAACAAAGCACAGATACGCAGTATTTT
TRBV25-1,TRBD2,TRBJ2-2,many,CASRGLAVF,TGTGCCAGCAGGGGACTAGCGGTTTTT
TRBV11-1,TRBD2,TRBJ2-3,few,CASSIRPGLAGEGADTQYF,TGTGCCAGCAGCATAAGACCGGGACTAGCGGGAGAGGGGGCAGATACGCAGTATTTT
TRBV28,TRBD1,TRBJ1-1,many,CASRQGARGTEAFF,TGTGCCAGCCGACAGGGGGCTAGGGGCACTGAAGCTTTCTTT
TRBV7-6,TRBD2,TRBJ2-3,few,CASSQSGSPNTQYF,TGTGCCAGCAGCCAGAGCGGGAGCCCCAATACGCAGTATTTT
TRBV5-5,.,TRBJ1-2,many,CASSPGPVRYGYTF,TGTGCCAGCAGTCCGGGACCCGTTCGCTATGGCTACACCTTC
TRBV15,TRBD2,TRBJ2-7,few,CATSMGLAGSYEQYF,TGTGCCACCAGCATGGGACTAGCGGGCTCCTACGAGCAGTACTTC
TRBV19,.,TRBJ2-3,.,CASSIVARDTQYF,TGTGCCAGTAGTATCGTCGCGCGAGATACGCAGTATTTT
TRBV2,.,TRBJ2-1,many,CASKVQGFYNEQFF,TGTGCCAGCAAGGTCCAGGGATTTTACAATGAGCAGTTCTTC
TRBV13,TRBD2,TRBJ2-7,.,CASSWTSGWYYEQYF,TGTGCCAGCAGCTGGACTAGCGGGTGGTACTACGAGCAGTACTTC
TRBV12-3/TRBV12-4,.,TRBJ1-3,few,CASRLADGNTIYF,TGTGCCAGCAGGTTGGCGGACGGAAACACCATATATTTT
TRBV10-1,TRBD1,TRBJ1-1,many,CASSLRTGEGTEAFF,TGCGCCAGTTCTTTGAGGACAGGGGAGGGCACTGAAGCTTTCTTT
TRBV12-3/TRBV12-4,.,TRBJ1-5,many,CASSSKNRLGDQPQHF,TGTGCCAGCAGTTCAAAAAACAGGTTGGGGGATCAGCCCCAGCATTTT
TRBV6-6,.,TRBJ2-5,.,CASSYGQEETQYF,TGTGCCAGCAGTTACGGCCAGGAAGAGACCCAGTACTTC
TRBV5-4,.,TRBJ1-1,.,CASSLGPGPNTEAFF,TGTGCCAGCAGCTTGGGTCCAGGGCCGAACACTGAAGCTTTCTTT
TRBV5-1,.,TRBJ2-1,many,CASSLDSYNEQFF,TGCGCCAGCAGCTTGGACTCGTACAATGAGCAGTTCTTC
TRBV20-1,TRBD1,TRBJ1-6,many,CSATRGPTSSYNSPLHF,TGCAGTGCTACCAGGGGGCCCACCAGCTCCTATAATTCACCCCTCCACTTT
TRBV7-9,TRBD1,TRBJ2-4,many,CASSGTGLAKNIQYF,TGTGCCAGCAGCGGGACAGGATTAGCCAAAAACATTCAGTACTTC
TRBV7-2,.,TRBJ2-1,many,CASSLSGFGQFF,TGTGCCAGCAGCTTATCAGGGTTTGGGCAGTTCTTC
TRBV24-1,TRBD2,TRBJ2-1,.,CATSDLPGGTSGSSYNEQFF,TGTGCCACCAGTGATTTGCCGGGAGGGACAAGCGGGAGCTCCTACAATGAGCAGTTCTTC
TRBV5-1,.,TRBJ1-5,many,CASSPEINQPQHF,TGCGCCAGCAGCCCAGAAATAAATCAGCCCCAGCATTTT
TRBV7-9,.,TRBJ1-1,many,CASSLSGGNTEAFF,TGTGCCAGCAGCTTAAGCGGGGGGAACACTGAAGCTTTCTTT
TRBV5-1,TRBD1,TRBJ2-3,many,CASSRTGVPDTQYF,TGCGCCAGCAGCAGGACAGGGGTGCCAGATACGCAGTATTTT
TRBV12-3/TRBV12-4,TRBD2,TRBJ2-5,many,CASSLVSLAGELETQYF,TGTGCCAGCAGTTTAGTTTCGCTAGCGGGAGAGTTAGAGACCCAGTACTTC